This T cell receptor beta chain was recovered during a study of T cells after yellow fever vaccination. CDR3 length equals 13 residues. J was trimmed by 7 bases and V by 6 bases; bases with no gene match: 7. Germline V gene data show CDR1 as MDHEN and CDR2 as SYDVKM. TCRdb fed the 5' RACE reads into MiXCR, producing one record per CDR3 protein. The table records under 550,000 distinct CDR3 sequences, less than 25% of them present only once. The material sequenced was PBMCs, taken 21 days after the first yellow fever vaccination. This TCR came from a man between 18 and 29 years old who received the YFV17D yellow fever vaccine. The chain carries TRBV28 and TRBJ2-3, with TRBD1 identical over 7 bases. CDR3 sequence (DNA): TGTGCCAGCAGCACACAGGGGCTGAATACGCAGTATTTT. It translates to CASSTQGLNTQYF. Complete variable domain (other parts from reference TRBV28 and TRBJ2-3): DVKVTQSSRYLVKRTGEKVFLECVQDMDHENMFWYRQDPGLGLRLIYFSYDVKMKEKGDIPEGYSVSREKKERFSLILESASTNQTSMYLCASSTQGLNTQYFGPGTRLTVL.